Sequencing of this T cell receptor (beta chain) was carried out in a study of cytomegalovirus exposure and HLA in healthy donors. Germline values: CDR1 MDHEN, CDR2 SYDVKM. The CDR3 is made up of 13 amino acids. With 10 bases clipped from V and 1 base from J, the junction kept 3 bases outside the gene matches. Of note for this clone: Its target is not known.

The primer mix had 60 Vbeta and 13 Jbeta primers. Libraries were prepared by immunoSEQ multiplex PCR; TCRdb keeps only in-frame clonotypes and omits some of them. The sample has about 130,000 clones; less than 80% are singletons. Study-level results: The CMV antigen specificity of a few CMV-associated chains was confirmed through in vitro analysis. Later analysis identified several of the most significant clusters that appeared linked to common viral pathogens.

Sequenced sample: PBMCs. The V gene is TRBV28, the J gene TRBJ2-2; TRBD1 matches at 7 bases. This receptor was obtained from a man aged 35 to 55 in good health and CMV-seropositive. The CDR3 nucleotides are TGTGCCACGGGACAGCTGAACACCGGGGAGCTGTTTTTT. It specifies CATGQLNTGELFF.